A selection of T cell receptor beta chains follows, all from one sample in a study of blood T cell repertoires in COVID-19. Data came from immunoSEQ multiplex PCR; TCRdb stores just in-frame clones and leaves some out. The sample lists some 67,000 clones, 87% seen once, with around 5.3% in the top ten. Sequencing was carried out using peripheral blood. Source of these receptors: a man in his fifties with active COVID-19. Both conserved end residues are part of each CDR3. The D gene is left open where the match is weak. Only part of the rows carry a size: once, few, many, or a class if the clone is expanded.

v_gene	j_gene	d_gene	abundance	CDR3aa	CDR3nt
TRBV28	TRBJ1-5	-	-	CASSLLPGTGQPQHF	TGTGCCAGCAGTTTATTGCCCGGTACCGGTCAGCCCCAGCATTTT
TRBV5-4	TRBJ2-1	-	-	CASSLEGSAYNEQFF	TGTGCCAGCAGCTTGGAGGGTAGCGCCTACAATGAGCAGTTCTTC
TRBV29-1	TRBJ2-1	TRBD1	-	CSVDRDRDNEQFF	TGCAGCGTTGACCGGGACAGGGACAATGAGCAGTTCTTC
TRBV3-1/TRBV3-2	TRBJ2-2	TRBD2	-	CASTSGRDTGELFF	TGTGCCAGCACAAGCGGGAGAGACACCGGGGAGCTGTTTTTT
TRBV7-8	TRBJ2-1	TRBD2	-	CASSFEVAGGNNEQFF	TGTGCCAGCAGCTTTGAGGTAGCGGGAGGAAACAATGAGCAGTTCTTC
TRBV6-2/TRBV6-3	TRBJ1-6	-	-	CASSYQRGGVVDSPLHF	TGTGCCAGCAGTTACCAACGTGGAGGGGTAGTGGACTCACCCCTCCACTTT
TRBV2	TRBJ2-7	TRBD1	-	CASSRLGTGSHEQYF	TGTGCCAGCAGTCGACTCGGGACAGGGTCCCACGAGCAGTACTTC
TRBV3-1/TRBV3-2	TRBJ2-5	-	-	CASSQDLASQETQYF	TGTGCCAGCAGCCAAGACCTAGCGTCCCAAGAGACCCAGTACTTC
TRBV6-5	TRBJ1-4	TRBD1	-	CASKTGGALNEKLFF	TGTGCCAGCAAGACAGGGGGCGCCTTGAATGAAAAACTGTTTTTT
TRBV28	TRBJ2-3	-	-	CASSLMGGSTDTQYF	TGTGCCAGCAGTTTAATGGGCGGGAGCACAGATACGCAGTATTTT
TRBV6-5	TRBJ1-6	-	-	CASSQQGRDSPLHF	TGTGCCAGCAGTCAACAGGGAAGGGATTCACCCCTCCACTTT
TRBV25-1	TRBJ1-2	-	-	CASSGDGLGGYGYTF	TGTGCCAGCAGCGGGGACGGATTGGGGGGCTATGGCTACACCTTC
TRBV5-1	TRBJ2-5	TRBD1	once	CASSLGGQIQETQYF	TGCGCCAGCAGCTTGGGGGGACAGATCCAAGAGACCCAGTACTTC
TRBV7-3	TRBJ2-2	TRBD1	-	CASSSRQGAGPGELFF	TGTGCCAGCAGCTCGAGACAGGGGGCCGGTCCCGGGGAGCTGTTTTTT
TRBV27	TRBJ1-1	-	-	CASSFTVEAEAFF	TGTGCCAGCAGTTTCACGGTAGAAGCTGAAGCTTTCTTT
TRBV6-2/TRBV6-3	TRBJ2-2	-	-	CASSYSDQRVTNTGELFF	TGTGCCAGCAGTTACTCGGACCAGCGGGTCACGAACACCGGGGAGCTGTTTTTT
TRBV3-1/TRBV3-2	TRBJ1-6	-	-	CASSQLGESNSPLHF	TGTGCCAGCAGCCAACTAGGCGAGAGTAATTCACCCCTCCACTTT
TRBV2	TRBJ1-2	-	-	CATTLTGSYTF	TGTGCCACCACCCTAACGGGAAGCTACACCTTC
TRBV6-4	TRBJ2-3	-	-	CASRLSGRTDTQYF	TGTGCCAGCAGACTTAGCGGTCGCACAGATACGCAGTATTTT
TRBV18	TRBJ2-3	-	few	CASFFSPLGTDTQYF	TGTGCCAGCTTTTTTTCACCCTTAGGCACAGATACGCAGTATTTT
TRBV4-3	TRBJ2-6	-	few	CASSQDGAAMSSGANVLTF	TGCGCCAGCAGCCAAGATGGGGCAGCTATGAGCTCTGGGGCCAACGTCCTGACTTTC
TRBV20-1	TRBJ2-1	TRBD2	-	CSASGGTSGKGSNEQFF	TGCAGTGCTAGTGGGGGGACTAGCGGGAAGGGTAGCAATGAGCAGTTCTTC
TRBV11-3	TRBJ1-2	TRBD1	-	CASSLDRTGGAYGYTF	TGTGCCAGCAGCTTAGATCGGACAGGGGGAGCCTATGGCTACACCTTC
TRBV3-1/TRBV3-2	TRBJ2-7	TRBD2	-	CASSLRLAGGSSYEQYF	TGTGCCAGCAGCCTTCGACTAGCGGGAGGGAGCTCCTACGAGCAGTACTTC
TRBV28	TRBJ1-6	-	-	CANSAGTNYSPLHF	TGTGCCAACTCAGCCGGGACAAATTATTCACCCCTCCACTTT
TRBV23-1	TRBJ2-3	TRBD1	-	CASSQTGLSSTDTQYF	TGCGCCAGCAGTCAGACAGGGCTGAGTAGCACAGATACGCAGTATTTT